This is a list of T cell receptor beta chains from one sample in a study of blood T cell repertoires in COVID-19. Data came from immunoSEQ multiplex PCR; TCRdb stores just in-frame clones and leaves some out. This table has 20,000 to 25,000 clones, around 80% appearing once. Sequencing input: peripheral blood. Source of these receptors: a man aged 60-69 years with active COVID-19. CDR3s include the opening cysteine and the closing phenylalanine or tryptophan. The D gene is left open where the match is weak. The size entry is marked missing in some rows and otherwise reads once, few, many or a size class.

j_call v_call d_call clone_size cdr3_aa cdr3_nt
TRBJ2-3 TRBV10-3 TRBD2 - CAITSAGTTDTQYF TGTGCCATCACCTCAGCGGGAACCACAGATACGCAGTATTTT
TRBJ2-2 TRBV5-6 TRBD1 once CASSPLRDRGTGELFF TGTGCCAGCAGCCCCCTTCGCGACAGGGGGACCGGGGAGCTGTTTTTT
TRBJ2-6 TRBV11-3 - medium-sized CASSLDLRVVGANVLTF TGTGCCAGCAGCTTAGATCTTCGGGTGGTAGGGGCCAACGTCCTGACTTTC
TRBJ2-2 TRBV7-9 TRBD2 once CALSKFQERGGELFF TGTGCCCTCAGCAAGTTTCAGGAGCGGGGCGGGGAGCTGTTTTTT
TRBJ1-5 TRBV7-2 - once CASRLTGGIQPQHF TGTGCCAGCAGACTCACCGGAGGCATTCAGCCCCAGCATTTT
TRBJ2-3 TRBV24-1 TRBD2 few CATSDFRASGSGITDTQYF TGTGCCACCAGTGATTTTAGGGCTAGCGGGAGTGGTATTACAGATACGCAGTATTTT
TRBJ2-5 TRBV28 - few CASSPTGLSGETQYF TGTGCCAGCAGCCCAACAGGGCTTTCAGGGGAGACCCAGTACTTC
TRBJ2-5 TRBV2 TRBD2 once CASSLTSVPQETQYF TGTGCCAGCAGCCTGACTAGCGTACCTCAAGAGACCCAGTACTTC
TRBJ1-2 TRBV28 - - CASTPGQLWDYGYTF TGTGCCAGCACCCCGGGACAACTCTGGGACTATGGCTACACCTTC
TRBJ2-5 TRBV19 TRBD2 - CASSIGLAGGGETQYF TGTGCCAGTAGTATCGGGCTAGCGGGAGGGGGTGAGACCCAGTACTTC
TRBJ2-1 TRBV5-5 - - CASSPDPGVGFF TGTGCCAGCAGCCCCGACCCGGGGGTGGGGTTCTTC